The present entry profiles one T cell receptor (beta chain) with its context. Other DNA sequences from this sample encode an identical CDR3 as well. Original data processing: Estimation of nucleated cell counts relied on the amplification of reference gene primers. Using immunoSEQ multiplex PCR, the repertoire was profiled, and TCRdb retains in-frame clones only, with some absent. V and J calls and clone size come straight from that table; D and trimming were deduced from the DNA. The sample lists about 250,000 clones, 85% to 90% occurring once. In terms of age and location, participants ranged from about 18 to 89 years and lived in about two dozen US areas. Cohorts were determined from participant-reported clinical history. The sample belongs to a study of blood T cell repertoires in COVID-19. At the level of the study: PBMCs, B-cell-depleted T cells, or T cells provided the cDNA or gDNA that made up the material.

The source material was PBMCs or T cells enriched from blood (not recorded which). This clonotype was sampled from a woman younger than 35 who had recovered from COVID-19.

CDR3 residues: CASSFQGDTEAFF. The DNA for the CDR3 is TGCGCCAGCAGCTTCCAGGGGGACACTGAAGCTTTCTTT. V and J are TRBV5-1 and TRBJ1-1; 7 bases align to TRBD1. Germline V lookup: CDR1 SGHRS, CDR2 YFSETQ. After removal of 2 bases from V and 3 bases from J, the junction contained 1 base not matched to a gene. The CDR3 runs to 13 residues.